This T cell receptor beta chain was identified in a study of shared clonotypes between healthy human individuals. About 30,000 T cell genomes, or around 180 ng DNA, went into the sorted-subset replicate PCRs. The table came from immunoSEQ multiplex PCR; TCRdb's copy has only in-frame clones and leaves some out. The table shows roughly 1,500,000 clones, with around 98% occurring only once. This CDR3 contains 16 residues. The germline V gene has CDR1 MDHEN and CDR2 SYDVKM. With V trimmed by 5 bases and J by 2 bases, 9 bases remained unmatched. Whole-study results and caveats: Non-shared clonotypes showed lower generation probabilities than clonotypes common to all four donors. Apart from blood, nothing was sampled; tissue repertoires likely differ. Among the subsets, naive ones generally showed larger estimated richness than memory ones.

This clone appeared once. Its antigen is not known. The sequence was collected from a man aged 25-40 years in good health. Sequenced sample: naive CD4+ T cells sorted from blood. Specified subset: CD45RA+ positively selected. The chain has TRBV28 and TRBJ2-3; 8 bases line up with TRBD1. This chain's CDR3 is CASSPATDRATDTQYF. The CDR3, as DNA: TGTGCCAGCAGTCCCGCCACGGACAGGGCCACAGATACGCAGTATTTT.